The 29 T cell receptor beta chains below were found in one sample sequenced in a study of spatial heterogeneity in lung cancer. TCRdb independently ran MiXCR on the 5' RACE reads; one entry per CDR3 protein. Among over 75,000 distinct CDR3 sequences listed, approximately 18% were seen once. Time point reported: sample taken at primary tumor resection. The sequenced material consisted of unsorted whole RNA from tumor, nontumor lung or frozen PBMC. The source was PBMCs, collected at surgery. The receptor source for this set is a male donor with early-stage non-small cell lung cancer.

The chain employs TRBV5-1 and TRBJ2-3; D perhaps matches TRBD1 (5 bases). The CDR3 runs 15 residues. V was shortened by 3 bases and J by 4 bases, with 15 bases between the two germline ends. Germline values: CDR1 SGHRS, CDR2 YFSETQ. The CDR3 loop reads CASSWPAQGPDTQYF. CDR3 coding DNA: TGCGCCAGCAGCTGGCCCGCGCAGGGTCCAGATACGCAGTATTTT.

This clonotype occurred many times. This CDR3 reads CSARASGQGTGTEAFF. CDR3 DNA: TGCAGTGCTAGAGCCTCGGGACAGGGTACGGGCACTGAAGCTTTCTTT. This sequence joins TRBV20-1 and TRBJ1-1; 9 nucleotides agree with TRBD1. V shed 1 base, J shed 4 bases, and the junction held 10 bases outside the gene matches. The CDR3 is made up of 16 amino acids. Germline lookup yields CDR1 DFQATT and CDR2 SNEGSKA (reference sequence).

This clonotype was seen a few times. CDR3 nucleotides: TGTGCCATCAGTGAGTCGACGGACTATGGCTACACCTTC. Amino acids: CAISESTDYGYTF. The chain combines TRBV10-3 with TRBJ1-2; D is uncertain. The V end was cut by 0 bases, the J end by 3 bases, with 5 bases between. CDR1 is ENHRY, CDR2 SYGVKD, per germline. CDR3 length: 13 residues.

The table lists this clonotype with a few counts. Here the CDR3 reads CSVEGKGRQGADTGELFF. The CDR3 nucleotides are TGCAGCGTTGAGGGCAAAGGGCGCCAGGGGGCGGACACCGGGGAGCTGTTTTTT. J is TRBJ2-2 and V is TRBV29-1; the match to TRBD1 covers 8 bases. From germline, CDR1 is SQVTM and CDR2 ANQGSEA. With V trimmed by 3 bases and J by 3 bases, 15 bases remained unmatched. CDR3 length equals 18 residues.

This sequence joins TRBV4-3 and TRBJ2-2, with D tentatively TRBD1 (6 bases). CDR1 is LGHNA, CDR2 YSLEER, per germline. Trimming took 3 bases from V and 4 from J, leaving 9 bases between them. There are 14 residues in the CDR3. The chain's CDR3 is CASSHNRATGELFF. For the CDR3, the DNA is TGCGCCAGCAGCCATAACAGGGCCACCGGGGAGCTGTTTTTT.

V gene TRBV12-3 or TRBV12-4 combines with J gene TRBJ2-7; the match to TRBD2 covers 7 bases. The CDR3 is made up of 13 amino acids. The junction had 7 bases not matched to a gene; V was cut back by 6 bases and J by 5 bases. This CDR3 reads CASRTTSLDEQYF. The CDR3 region has the DNA TGTGCCAGCAGGACGACTAGCCTCGACGAGCAGTACTTC.

This chain connects TRBV19 to TRBJ1-4; the D is unclear. The V end lost 6 bases, the J end lost 5 bases, and 10 bases lay between the germline ends. The CDR3 length is 13 residues. CDR1 LNHDA and CDR2 SQIVND come from the germline V gene (reference sequence). The CDR3 reads CASRPGWNEKLFF. The CDR3 DNA reads TGTGCCAGTAGACCGGGGTGGAATGAAAAACTGTTTTTT.

This clonotype was recorded a few times. V usage is TRBV29-1 and J usage is TRBJ2-2; perhaps TRBD2 as D (5 bases). Between the trimmed V and J ends, which lost 1 base and 1 base, there was a span of 7 bases. This CDR3 is 14 amino acids long. The germline gives CDR1 SQVTM, CDR2 ANQGSEA. CDR3: CSVEGTGNTGELFF. CDR3 DNA sequence: TGCAGCGTTGAAGGGACTGGGAACACCGGGGAGCTGTTTTTT.

V and J are TRBV28 and TRBJ1-2, with D possibly TRBD1 on 6 matching bases. V was pared by 10 bases and J by 10 bases, with 19 bases between. This CDR3 has 12 residues. Germline-derived CDR1 and CDR2 are MDHEN and SYDVKM. The CDR3 protein is CAIAGGRADYTF. The DNA for the CDR3 is TGTGCCATTGCGGGGGGCAGGGCCGACTACACCTTC.

The chain uses TRBV20-1 and TRBJ2-2; 12 bases line up with TRBD2. With V trimmed by 6 bases and J by 7 bases, 9 bases remained unmatched. The CDR3 consists of 15 residues. Germline CDR1 is DFQATT and CDR2 is SNEGSKA (reference sequence). For the CDR3, the DNA is TGCAGTGCCAGACTAGCGGGGGCCCCAGGCGGGGAGCTGTTTTTT. It encodes CSARLAGAPGGELFF.

The table lists this clonotype with a few counts. The chain joins TRBV7-2 to TRBJ1-4; D perhaps matches TRBD1 (5 bases). The CDR3 contains 13 residues. Germline V gives CDR1 SGHTA, CDR2 FQGNSA. The V end lost 6 bases, the J end lost 5 bases, and 10 bases lay between the germline ends. The CDR3 is CASSRQKNEKLFF. CDR3 nucleotides: TGTGCCAGCAGTAGACAGAAAAATGAAAAACTGTTTTTT. Supplemented by reference TRBV7-2 and TRBJ1-4, the full variable domain reads GAGVSQSPSNKVTEKGKDVELRCDPISGHTALYWYRQSLGQGLEFLIYFQGNSAPDKSGLPSDRFSAERTGGSVSTLTIQRTQQEDSAVYLCASSRQKNEKLFFGSGTQLSVL.

The table lists this clonotype with a few counts. The chain joins TRBV20-1 to TRBJ2-1, with 8 bases that match TRBD2. The length of the CDR3 is 15 residues. V lost 1 base, J lost 1 base, and 3 bases stayed unmatched. Per the germline V gene, CDR1 is DFQATT and CDR2 is SNEGSKA (reference sequence). This CDR3 is CSARVLAGSYNEQFF. The CDR3, as DNA: TGCAGTGCTAGAGTCTTAGCGGGGTCCTACAATGAGCAGTTCTTC.

The table lists this clonotype with many counts. The CDR3 spells CASSLGGAVTEAFF. CDR3 nucleotides: TGCGCCAGCAGCTTGGGAGGGGCGGTCACTGAAGCTTTCTTT. J is TRBJ1-1 and V is TRBV5-1; possibly TRBD1 for D (5 bases). This CDR3 is 14 amino acids long. The germline gives CDR1 SGHRS, CDR2 YFSETQ. V was pared by 0 bases and J by 4 bases, with 10 bases between.

This clonotype was counted a few times. The chain recombines TRBV5-1 with TRBJ1-5; D is possibly TRBD1 (5 bases). V was clipped by 0 bases and J by 4 bases, with 11 bases between them. Germline CDR1 reads SGHRS; CDR2 reads YFSETQ. The CDR3 loop spans 15 amino acids. The CDR3 DNA reads as TGCGCCAGCAGCTTGGAGGCAGGGCAAAATCAGCCCCAGCATTTT. This sequence encodes CASSLEAGQNQPQHF. Drawing the rest from reference TRBV5-1 and TRBJ1-5, the complete variable domain is KAGVTQTPRYLIKTRGQQVTLSCSPISGHRSVSWYQQTPGQGLQFLFEYFSETQRNKGNFPGRFSGRQFSNSRSEMNVSTLELGDSALYLCASSLEAGQNQPQHFGDGTRLSIL.

This clonotype showed up many times. The CDR3 region is CATKRGQASNEKLFF. The DNA for the CDR3 is TGTGCCACTAAGCGGGGACAGGCGAGTAATGAAAAACTGTTTTTT. The chain combines TRBV5-5 with TRBJ1-4, with 8 bases lining up with TRBD1. V shed 9 bases and J 4 bases; nucleotides not matched to a gene: 11. The CDR3 spans 15 residues. CDR1 is SGHKS and CDR2 is YYEKEE in the germline V gene (reference sequence).

The chain links TRBV11-2 to TRBJ2-1, with 13 bases aligning to TRBD2. This CDR3 comprises 15 residues. The germline V gene has CDR1 SGHAT and CDR2 FQNNGV. J lost 10 bases, V lost 5 bases, and 8 bases had no gene match. The CDR3 DNA reads as TGTGCCAGCAGCCCCCGAACTAGCGGGGGGGCCGAGCAGTTCTTC. Protein: CASSPRTSGGAEQFF.

This clonotype was found a few times. V is TRBV6-4 and J is TRBJ2-3; D might be TRBD2 (6 bases). Germline V gives CDR1 MRHNA, CDR2 SNTAGT. V was shortened by 2 bases and J by 8 bases, with 11 bases between the two germline ends. The CDR3 has 13 amino acids. The CDR3 DNA reads TGTGCCAGCAGTGACACTAGCCGGGGTACGCAGTATTTT. As protein: CASSDTSRGTQYF.

The chain couples TRBV5-1 to TRBJ2-7, with 7 nucleotides matching TRBD2. The CDR3 covers 15 residues. CDR1 SGHRS and CDR2 YFSETQ come from the germline V gene. Trimming at V came to 0 bases and at J to 0 bases, leaving 3 bases not matched to a gene. The CDR3 DNA reads TGCGCCAGCAGCTTGGGGGAGGGGAGCTCCTACGAGCAGTACTTC. Protein: CASSLGEGSSYEQYF.

The chain joins TRBV3-1 to TRBJ2-1; the D gene could be TRBD1 or TRBD2 (5 bases each). V dropped 0 bases and J dropped 4 bases, with 13 bases sitting between them. The CDR3 covers 16 residues. CDR1 and CDR2 from the germline V gene are LGHDT and YNNKEL (reference sequence). CDR3 sequence reads: CASSQDSGGRYNEQFF. DNA of the CDR3: TGTGCCAGCAGCCAAGATAGTGGGGGTAGGTACAATGAGCAGTTCTTC.

This clonotype was seen ten or more times. The chain carries TRBV5-1 and TRBJ1-1; tentative D call: TRBD1 (6 bases). CDR3 length equals 13 residues. V gave up 3 bases and J gave up 3 bases, with 9 bases separating them. Germline V gene sequence: CDR1 SGHRS, CDR2 YFSETQ. The CDR3 region has the DNA TGCGCCAGCAGCTCTTCAGGGGACACTGAAGCTTTCTTT. Amino acid sequence: CASSSSGDTEAFF.

V usage is TRBV28 and J usage is TRBJ2-1; 13 nucleotides agree with TRBD2. The CDR3 consists of 16 residues. V shed 3 bases, J shed 8 bases, and the junction held 7 bases outside the gene matches. Germline lookup yields CDR1 MDHEN and CDR2 SYDVKM. For the CDR3, the DNA is TGTGCCAGCAGTTTGTTTCGGACTAGCGGGAGCCATGAGCAGTTCTTC. This codes for CASSLFRTSGSHEQFF. The variable domain in full, completed from reference TRBV28 and TRBJ2-1, reads DVKVTQSSRYLVKRTGEKVFLECVQDMDHENMFWYRQDPGLGLRLIYFSYDVKMKEKGDIPEGYSVSREKKERFSLILESASTNQTSMYLCASSLFRTSGSHEQFFGPGTRLTVL.

This clonotype was detected a few times. The chain combines TRBV6-5 with TRBJ2-6; TRBD1 might be the D (6 bases). V shed 0 bases and J shed 0 bases, with 12 bases lying between them. Germline CDR1 MNHEY, CDR2 SVGAGI. The CDR3 is made up of 18 amino acids. CDR3 in amino acids: CASSYSRQGSSGANVLTF. The DNA for the CDR3 is TGTGCCAGCAGTTACTCCAGGCAGGGGAGCTCTGGGGCCAACGTCCTGACTTTC.

This chain uses TRBV2 with TRBJ2-7; D call uncertain. Trimming removed 10 bases at V and 0 bases at J, with 28 bases between. The CDR3 length is 18 residues. Germline CDR1 reads SNHLY; CDR2 reads FYNNEI. The CDR3 nucleotides read TGTGCCATCCTGATCAAACGCCTAGAACGGTCTACCTCCTACGAGCAGTACTTC. Encoded protein: CAILIKRLERSTSYEQYF.

The V and J genes are TRBV7-9 and TRBJ2-2, with D possibly TRBD2 on 5 matching bases. This CDR3 spans 12 amino acids. Germline V gene sequence: CDR1 SEHNR, CDR2 FQNEAQ (reference sequence). Trimming stripped 5 bases from V and 6 bases from J, with 7 bases between. The DNA for the CDR3 is TGTGCCAGCAGCAGAGGGTCCGGGGAGCTGTTTTTT. It yields the protein CASSRGSGELFF.

This clonotype occurred many times. J is TRBJ2-4 and V is TRBV28; 7 positions agree with TRBD2. The germline gives CDR1 MDHEN, CDR2 SYDVKM. V gave up 5 bases and J gave up 8 bases; unmatched junction bases: 12. The CDR3 extends over 15 amino acids. The CDR3: CASSPYLGRGDIQYF. The DNA for the CDR3 is TGTGCCAGCAGTCCCTACCTGGGGAGGGGTGACATTCAGTACTTC.

V is TRBV7-3 and J is TRBJ2-1, with 8 bases fitting TRBD2. Germline CDR1 reads SGHTA; CDR2 reads FQGTGA. CDR3 size: 14 residues. Unmatched junction bases numbered 2, after V lost 2 bases and J lost 5 bases. CDR3 nucleotide sequence: TGTGCCAGCAGCTTAGGTAGCGGGAACAATGAGCAGTTCTTC. Its protein product is CASSLGSGNNEQFF. Complete variable domain (other parts from reference TRBV7-3 and TRBJ2-1): GAGVSQTPSNKVTEKGKYVELRCDPISGHTALYWYRQSLGQGPEFLIYFQGTGAADDSGLPNDRFFAVRPEGSVSTLKIQRTERGDSAVYLCASSLGSGNNEQFFGPGTRLTVL.

This clonotype was seen a few times. This sequence joins TRBV5-1 and TRBJ2-5; 9 bases are a match to TRBD2. The CDR3 consists of 16 residues. Per the germline V gene, CDR1 is SGHRS and CDR2 is YFSETQ. Trimming removed 2 bases from V and 1 base from J; junction bases left unmatched: 6. The CDR3 here is CASSFRLAGTQETQYF. CDR3 bases: TGCGCCAGCAGCTTTCGGCTAGCGGGGACCCAAGAGACCCAGTACTTC.

This rearrangement joins TRBV19 to TRBJ1-5; D gene unclear. Per the germline V gene, CDR1 is LNHDA and CDR2 is SQIVND (reference sequence). This CDR3 contains 13 residues. Trimming stripped 2 bases from V and 0 bases from J, with 2 bases between. For the CDR3, the DNA is TGTGCCAGTAGTATAAGTAGCAATCAGCCCCAGCATTTT. Protein sequence: CASSISSNQPQHF. Supplemented by reference TRBV19 and TRBJ1-5, the full variable domain reads DGGITQSPKYLFRKEGQNVTLSCEQNLNHDAMYWYRQDPGQGLRLIYYSQIVNDFQKGDIAEGYSVSREKKESFPLTVTSAQKNPTAFYLCASSISSNQPQHFGDGTRLSIL.

This clonotype has just one count. The J gene is TRBJ1-5, the V gene TRBV18; D gene uncertain. CDR1 and CDR2 (germline): KGHSH, LQKENI. The CDR3 covers 14 residues. V was pared by 5 bases and J by 4 bases, with 12 bases between. DNA of the CDR3: TGTGCCAGCTCATCCGACGGGGAGAATCAGCCCCAGCATTTT. It is translated as CASSSDGENQPQHF.